The 27 T cell receptor beta chains below come from one sample, sequenced in a study of OX40 agonist ivuxolimab in advanced cancers. Repertoires were generated with immunoSEQ multiplex PCR, while TCRdb's copy carries only in-frame clones and drops some. The sample includes roughly 62,000 clones, about 79% seen only once; the top ten take 2.4%. Source: CD4+ or CD8+ T cells sorted from blood, taken in a trial of the OX40 agonist ivuxolimab. Source of these receptors: an adult with an advanced solid tumor such as melanoma, head and neck, liver or kidney cancer.

The chain joins TRBV5-4 to TRBJ2-7, with 7 nucleotides matching TRBD2. In germline, CDR1 is SGHNT, CDR2 YYREEE (reference sequence). V trimming: 2 bases; J trimming: 2 bases; junction bases outside the gene matches: 13. This CDR3 is 17 amino acids long. CDR3 region: CASSLNIQTAGTYEQYF. The CDR3, as DNA: TGTGCCAGCAGCTTAAACATTCAGACAGCGGGAACCTACGAGCAGTACTTC.

This clone has just one count. The gene calls are TRBV6-1 and TRBJ2-3, with a weak D call TRBD2 (6 bases). The CDR3 contains 14 residues. V lost 6 bases, J lost 2 bases, and 12 bases lay in between. Germline V lookup: CDR1 MNHNS, CDR2 SASEGT. CDR3 loop: CASSWTIYTDTQYF. CDR3 in DNA: TGTGCCAGCAGCTGGACTATATACACAGATACGCAGTATTTT.

The chain recombines TRBV6-5 with TRBJ1-2; 7 positions agree with TRBD1. Trimming removed 6 bases from V and 0 bases from J; junction bases left unmatched: 7. Germline CDR1 reads MNHEY; CDR2 reads SVGAGI. The CDR3 spans 15 residues. CDR3 coding DNA: TGTGCCAGCAGCGGACGCAGGGGGACTAACTATGGCTACACCTTC. It encodes CASSGRRGTNYGYTF.

The V call is TRBV5-1, the J call TRBJ1-2; D remains ambiguous. Germline CDR1 is SGHRS and CDR2 is YFSETQ. This CDR3 is built from 14 residues. The germline V and J ends were trimmed by 4 bases and 4 bases, with 14 bases remaining between them. The CDR3 DNA reads as TGCGCCAGCAGCCCAATGGAGTACCTCTATGGCTACACCTTC. This encodes CASSPMEYLYGYTF.

The V call is TRBV6-1, the J call TRBJ2-1; 7 bases fit TRBD1. The J segment lost 2 bases and the V segment lost 6 bases, leaving 7 bases of the junction unmatched. CDR1 is MNHNS and CDR2 is SASEGT in the germline V gene. CDR3 size: 15 residues. The CDR3 region is CASRLRQGAYNEQFF. Written as DNA, the CDR3 is TGTGCCAGCAGGCTCAGACAGGGCGCCTACAATGAGCAGTTCTTC.

CDR3 nucleotides: TGTGCCAGCAGCCCCACCGGGCCGCTAGGTCTCGACATTCAGTACTTC. It specifies CASSPTGPLGLDIQYF. V gene TRBV4-2 combines with J gene TRBJ2-4; D is ambiguous. The germline gives CDR1 LGHNA, CDR2 YNFKEQ. This CDR3 region has 16 residues. Between the trimmed V and J ends, which lost 4 bases and 8 bases, there was a span of 21 bases.

The count of this clone is one. V and J are TRBV29-1 and TRBJ1-2, with D perhaps TRBD1 (6 bases). Trimming shortened V by 7 bases and J by 5 bases, and 14 bases separated the two germline ends. Germline V gives CDR1 SQVTM, CDR2 ANQGSEA. The CDR3 loop spans 12 amino acids. This CDR3 reads CSAVGGPYGYTF. CDR3 DNA sequence: TGCAGCGCCGTAGGGGGTCCGTATGGCTACACCTTC.

The chain recombines TRBV5-6 with TRBJ1-3; D uncertain. The germline CDR1 and CDR2 sequences are SGHDT and YYEEEE. The length of the CDR3 is 13 residues. Trimming removed 4 bases from V and 5 bases from J, with 10 bases in between. CDR3 DNA: TGTGCCAGCAGCCAAAGGACGCGAAACACCATATATTTT. Residues: CASSQRTRNTIYF.

The chain uses TRBV6-5 and TRBJ1-6; weak D call: TRBD1 (5 bases). Germline V gene lookup returns CDR1 MNHEY and CDR2 SVGAGI. V lost 6 bases and J 8 bases, leaving 14 bases between the germline ends. The CDR3 sequence is 14 residues long. The CDR3 DNA reads as TGTGCCAGCAGCATCAGGGAGGGTGATTCACCCCTCCACTTT. Amino acids: CASSIREGDSPLHF.

The V and J genes are TRBV6-5 and TRBJ2-7; D gene uncertain. CDR1 and CDR2 from the germline V gene are MNHEY and SVGAGI. CDR3 length: 15 residues. V lost 2 bases to trimming and J lost 3 bases, with 14 bases between them. The CDR3 region has the DNA TGTGCCAGCAGTTACCCAAATGACATGATCTACGAGCAGTACTTC. The encoded protein is CASSYPNDMIYEQYF.

The chain combines TRBV4-1 with TRBJ1-3; 7 nucleotides line up with TRBD1. The CDR3 runs to 15 residues. CDR1 and CDR2 from the germline V gene are MGHRA and YSYEKL. V was pared by 2 bases and J by 3 bases, with 4 bases of the junction left unmatched. CDR3 sequence reads: CASSQTGAVGNTIYF. Written as DNA, the CDR3 is TGCGCCAGCAGCCAAACAGGGGCGGTTGGAAACACCATATATTTT.

Details on this clone: The germline gene is not matched at one end of the junction; a read error may be the cause. V gene TRBV5-1 combines with J gene TRBJ1-5; unclear D gene. The CDR3 is made up of 14 amino acids. Looked up from germline, CDR1 is SGHRS and CDR2 is YFSETQ. CDR3 in DNA: TGTGCCAGCAGCTTGGGAAGGGTCAATCAGCCCCAGCATTTT. Amino acid sequence: CASSLGRVNQPQHF. The entire variable domain, with the rest obtained from reference TRBV5-1 and TRBJ1-5, is as follows: KAGVTQTPRYLIKTRGQQVTLSCSPISGHRSVSWYQQTPGQGLQFLFEYFSETQRNKGNFPGRFSGRQFSNSRSEMNVSTLELGDSALYLCASSLGRVNQPQHFGDGTRLSIL.

The V gene is TRBV2, the J gene TRBJ2-3; no clear D. The germline V gene has CDR1 SNHLY and CDR2 FYNNEI. The CDR3 contains 15 residues. The V end was cut by 1 base, the J end by 3 bases, with 11 bases between. CDR3 protein: CASSEGRTLTDTQYF. In DNA, the CDR3 is TGTGCCAGCAGTGAAGGTCGCACCCTTACAGATACGCAGTATTTT.

V gene TRBV9 combines with J gene TRBJ2-1; the D gene is possibly TRBD1 (5 bases). V was trimmed by 0 bases and J by 0 bases, leaving 16 bases between them. CDR3 length: 18 residues. CDR1 is SGDLS and CDR2 is YYNGEE in the germline V gene. This CDR3 reads CASSVGPPGPFSYNEQFF. The CDR3 DNA sequence: TGTGCCAGCAGCGTAGGGCCTCCAGGGCCCTTCTCCTACAATGAGCAGTTCTTC.

V and J are TRBV7-2 and TRBJ2-3, with D possibly matching TRBD2 (6 bases). Trimming removed 5 bases at V and 5 bases at J, with 11 bases between. CDR1 and CDR2 (germline): SGHTA, FQGNSA. The length of the CDR3 is 13 residues. CDR3 region: CASSRLVRDTQYF. The CDR3 DNA follows: TGTGCCAGCAGCAGACTAGTACGAGATACGCAGTATTTT.

This chain connects TRBV2 to TRBJ1-1; D gene uncertain. The V gene lost 5 bases and the J gene lost 5 bases, with 12 bases spanning the gap. This CDR3 comprises 13 residues. Germline CDR1 SNHLY, CDR2 FYNNEI. The chain's CDR3 is CASSPLIRTEAFF. The CDR3 nucleotides are TGTGCCAGCAGTCCCCTTATACGGACTGAAGCTTTCTTT.

The chain has TRBV10-3 and TRBJ1-5; no firm D call. Trimming shortened V by 7 bases and J by 3 bases, and 10 bases separated the two germline ends. Germline V gene data show CDR1 as ENHRY and CDR2 as SYGVKD. This CDR3 is 13 amino acids long. CDR3 nucleotide sequence: TGTGCCATCATGAGGGAAGCCAATCAGCCCCAGCATTTT. As protein: CAIMREANQPQHF.

The chain links TRBV2 to TRBJ1-1, with a weak D call TRBD1 (5 bases). This CDR3 region has 15 residues. V lost 6 bases to trimming and J lost 4 bases, with 18 bases between them. Germline V gene lookup returns CDR1 SNHLY and CDR2 FYNNEI. The chain's CDR3 is CASRREAFRGTEAFF. CDR3 coding DNA: TGTGCCAGCAGGAGAGAGGCCTTTAGGGGCACTGAAGCTTTCTTT.

CDR3 DNA sequence: TGTGCCAGCAGTGAAGTAGGCGGGGGGGCGTCCAAGCAGTACTTC. This codes for CASSEVGGGASKQYF. The chain employs TRBV6-1 and TRBJ2-5; 9 bases are shared with TRBD2. Germline CDR1 reads MNHNS; CDR2 reads SASEGT. The CDR3 length is 15 residues. V lost 1 base, J lost 11 bases, and 11 bases stayed unmatched.

This chain uses TRBV5-1 with TRBJ2-1, with 9 bases fitting TRBD1. Germline V gives CDR1 SGHRS, CDR2 YFSETQ. The CDR3 sequence is 15 residues long. The ends lost 3 bases at V and 4 bases at J; junction bases unmatched: 5. As DNA, the CDR3 is TGCGCCAGCAGCTCAACAGGGGGCTTTTACAATGAGCAGTTCTTC. Translation: CASSSTGGFYNEQFF.

The chain links TRBV5-1 to TRBJ1-5; D unclear. The CDR3 extends over 14 amino acids. Germline CDR1 reads SGHRS; CDR2 reads YFSETQ. Trimming cost V 0 bases and J 7 bases, with 11 bases left between them. The CDR3 sequence: CASSLGEYDQPQHF. The CDR3 bases are TGCGCCAGCAGCTTGGGGGAATACGACCAGCCCCAGCATTTT.

The rearrangement joins TRBV5-5 to TRBJ2-7, with D unresolved. The CDR3 length is 12 residues. V lost 3 bases and J 4 bases, leaving 8 bases between the germline ends. Germline-derived CDR1 and CDR2 are SGHKS and YYEKEE (reference sequence). CDR3 nucleotides: TGTGCCAGCAGCTCCCCCCTATACGAGCAGTACTTC. This gives the protein CASSSPLYEQYF.

This clone appeared a single time. This chain joins TRBV7-3 and TRBJ2-7; no firm D call. Looked up from germline, CDR1 is SGHTA and CDR2 is FQGTGA. Trimming pared 5 bases from V and 4 bases from J, leaving 12 bases between. This CDR3 has 13 amino acids. In DNA form, the CDR3 reads TGTGCCAGCAGCCTCGGCGCCCGATACGAGCAGTACTTC. Its translation: CASSLGARYEQYF.

The rearrangement uses TRBV14 and TRBJ2-5, with 7 positions matching TRBD2. Losses at the gene ends were 1 base for V and 5 bases for J; bases not matched to a gene: 10. This CDR3 spans 16 amino acids. The germline V gene has CDR1 SGHDN and CDR2 FVKESK. The CDR3 region is CASSQGGGRLRETQYF. CDR3 bases: TGTGCCAGCAGCCAAGGCGGGGGACGGCTTCGGGAGACCCAGTACTTC.

The chain couples TRBV7-9 to TRBJ2-2; 11 nucleotides match TRBD1. This CDR3 contains 15 residues. The ends lost 5 bases at V and 4 bases at J; junction bases unmatched: 3. Per the germline V gene, CDR1 is SEHNR and CDR2 is FQNEAQ (reference sequence). CDR3 DNA: TGTGCCAGCAGCCGAGGACAGGGGGCCACCGGGGAGCTGTTTTTT. It specifies CASSRGQGATGELFF.

This chain uses TRBV11-3 with TRBJ2-5, with D perhaps assigned TRBD1 or TRBD2 (6 bases each). Trimming cost V 4 bases and J 5 bases, with 20 bases left between them. CDR3 length: 16 residues. Germline V gene lookup returns CDR1 SGHNT and CDR2 YENEEA. The CDR3 loop reads CASSSGAQAGWETQYF. CDR3 nucleotides: TGTGCCAGCAGCTCGGGGGCCCAAGCAGGGTGGGAGACCCAGTACTTC.

This clone was found once. The J gene is TRBJ2-4, the V gene TRBV5-1, with 9 bases fitting TRBD2. The CDR3 is made up of 15 amino acids. Germline CDR1 reads SGHRS; CDR2 reads YFSETQ. Unmatched junction bases numbered 3, after V lost 5 bases and J lost 0 bases. CDR3 DNA: TGCGCCAGCAGTCATAGCGGGGGAGCCAAAAACATTCAGTACTTC. Translating gives CASSHSGGAKNIQYF.